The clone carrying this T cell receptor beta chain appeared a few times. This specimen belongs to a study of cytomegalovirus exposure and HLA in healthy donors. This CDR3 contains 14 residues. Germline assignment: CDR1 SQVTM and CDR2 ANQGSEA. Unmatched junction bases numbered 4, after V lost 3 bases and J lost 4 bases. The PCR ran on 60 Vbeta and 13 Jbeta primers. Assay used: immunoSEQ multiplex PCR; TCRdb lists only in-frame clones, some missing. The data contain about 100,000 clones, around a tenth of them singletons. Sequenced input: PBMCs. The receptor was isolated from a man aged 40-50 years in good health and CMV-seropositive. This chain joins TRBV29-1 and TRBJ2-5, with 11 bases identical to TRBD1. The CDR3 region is CSVESGTGGETQYF. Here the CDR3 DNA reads TGCAGCGTTGAGTCAGGGACAGGGGGAGAGACCCAGTACTTC.